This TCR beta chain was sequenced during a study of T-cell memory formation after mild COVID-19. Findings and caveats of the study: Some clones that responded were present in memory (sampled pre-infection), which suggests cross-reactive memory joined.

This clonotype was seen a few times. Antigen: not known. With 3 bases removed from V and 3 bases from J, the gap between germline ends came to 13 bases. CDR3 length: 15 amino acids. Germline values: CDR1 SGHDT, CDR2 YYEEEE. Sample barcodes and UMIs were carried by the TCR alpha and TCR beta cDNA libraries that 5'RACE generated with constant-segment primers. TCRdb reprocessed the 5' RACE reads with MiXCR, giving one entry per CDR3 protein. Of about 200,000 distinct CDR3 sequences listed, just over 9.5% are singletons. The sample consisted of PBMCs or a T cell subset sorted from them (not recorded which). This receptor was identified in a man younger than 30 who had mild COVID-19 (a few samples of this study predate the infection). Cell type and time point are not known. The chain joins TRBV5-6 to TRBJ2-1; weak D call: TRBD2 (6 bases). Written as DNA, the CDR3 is TGTGCCAGCAGCTCGTTTGGAGGGTTCTACAATGAGCAGTTCTTC. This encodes CASSSFGGFYNEQFF.